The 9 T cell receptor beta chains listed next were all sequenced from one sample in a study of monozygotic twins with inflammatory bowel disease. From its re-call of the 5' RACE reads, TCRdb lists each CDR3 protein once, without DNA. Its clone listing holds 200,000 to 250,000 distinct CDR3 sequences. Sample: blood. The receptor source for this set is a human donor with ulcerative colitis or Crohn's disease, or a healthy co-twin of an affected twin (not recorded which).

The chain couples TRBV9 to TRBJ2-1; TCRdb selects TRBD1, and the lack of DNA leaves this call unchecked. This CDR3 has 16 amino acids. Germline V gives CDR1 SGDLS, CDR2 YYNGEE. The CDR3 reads CASSGERRQNNNEQFF.

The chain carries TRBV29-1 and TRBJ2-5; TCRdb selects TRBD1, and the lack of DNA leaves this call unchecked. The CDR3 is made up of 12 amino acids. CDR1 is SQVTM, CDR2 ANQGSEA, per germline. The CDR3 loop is CSVDPGIETQYF.

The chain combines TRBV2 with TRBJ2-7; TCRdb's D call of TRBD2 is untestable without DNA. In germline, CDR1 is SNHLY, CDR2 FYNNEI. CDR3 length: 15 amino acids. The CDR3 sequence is CASHHPLAGAYEQYF. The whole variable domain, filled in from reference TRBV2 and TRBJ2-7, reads EPEVTQTPSHQVTQMGQEVILRCVPISNHLYFYWYRQILGQKVEFLVSFYNNEISEKSEIFDDQFSVERPDGSNFTLKIRSTKLEDSAMYFCASHHPLAGAYEQYFGPGTRLTVT.

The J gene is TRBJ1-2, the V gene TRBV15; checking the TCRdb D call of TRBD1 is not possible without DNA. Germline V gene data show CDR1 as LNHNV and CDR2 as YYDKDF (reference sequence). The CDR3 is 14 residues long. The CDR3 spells CATSRDRGRDGYTF.

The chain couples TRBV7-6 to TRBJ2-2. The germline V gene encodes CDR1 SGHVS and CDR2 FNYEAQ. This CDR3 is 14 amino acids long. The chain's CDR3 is CASSFAGVTGELFF.

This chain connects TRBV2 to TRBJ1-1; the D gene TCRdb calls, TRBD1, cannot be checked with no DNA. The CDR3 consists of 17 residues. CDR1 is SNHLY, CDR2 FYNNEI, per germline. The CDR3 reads CASRSRWQGIRNTEAFF.

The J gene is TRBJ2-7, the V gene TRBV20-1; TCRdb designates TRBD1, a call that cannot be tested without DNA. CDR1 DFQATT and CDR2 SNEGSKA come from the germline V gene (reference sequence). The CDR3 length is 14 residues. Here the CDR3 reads CSAPGPLITYEQYF.

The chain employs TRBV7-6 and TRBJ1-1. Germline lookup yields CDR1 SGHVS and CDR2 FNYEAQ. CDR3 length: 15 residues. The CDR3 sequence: CASTPPEGTNTEAFF.

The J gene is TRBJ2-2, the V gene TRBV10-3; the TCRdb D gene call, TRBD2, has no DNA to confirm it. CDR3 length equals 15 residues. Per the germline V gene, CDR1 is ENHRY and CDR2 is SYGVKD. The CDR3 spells CAIKGLASGPGELFF.